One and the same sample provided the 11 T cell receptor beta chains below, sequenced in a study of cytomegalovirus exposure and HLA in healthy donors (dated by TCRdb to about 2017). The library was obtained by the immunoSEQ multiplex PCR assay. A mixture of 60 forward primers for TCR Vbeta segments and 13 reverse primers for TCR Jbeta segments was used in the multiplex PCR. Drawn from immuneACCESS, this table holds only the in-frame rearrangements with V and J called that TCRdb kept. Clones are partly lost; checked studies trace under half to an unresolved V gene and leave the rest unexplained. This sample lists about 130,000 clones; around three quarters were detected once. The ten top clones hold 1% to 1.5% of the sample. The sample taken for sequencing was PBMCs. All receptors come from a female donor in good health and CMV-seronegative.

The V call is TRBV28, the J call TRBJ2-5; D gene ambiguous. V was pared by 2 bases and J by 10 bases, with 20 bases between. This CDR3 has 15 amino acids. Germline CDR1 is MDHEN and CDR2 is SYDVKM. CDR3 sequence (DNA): TGTGCCAGCAGTTTACGCGCGAGCTCCCCCGCGAACCAGTACTTC. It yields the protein CASSLRASSPANQYF.

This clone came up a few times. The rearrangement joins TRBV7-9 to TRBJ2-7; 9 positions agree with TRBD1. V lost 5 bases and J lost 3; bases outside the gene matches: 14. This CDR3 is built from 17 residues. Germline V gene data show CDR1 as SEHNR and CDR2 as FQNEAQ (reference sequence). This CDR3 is CASSLTLGTGRSYEQYF. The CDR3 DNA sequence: TGTGCCAGCAGCCTAACCCTTGGGACAGGGAGAAGCTACGAGCAGTACTTC. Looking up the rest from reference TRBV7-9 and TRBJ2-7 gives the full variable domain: DTGVSQNPRHKITKRGQNVTFRCDPISEHNRLYWYRQTLGQGPEFLTYFQNEAQLEKSRLLSDRFSAERPKGSFSTLEIQRTEQGDSAMYLCASSLTLGTGRSYEQYFGPGTRLTVT.

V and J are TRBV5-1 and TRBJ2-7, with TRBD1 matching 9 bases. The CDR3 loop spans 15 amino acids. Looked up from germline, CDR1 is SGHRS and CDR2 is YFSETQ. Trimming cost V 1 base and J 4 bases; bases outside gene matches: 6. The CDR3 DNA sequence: TGCGCCAGCAGCTTGAGCGGGACAGGGAAGTACGAGCAGTACTTC. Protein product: CASSLSGTGKYEQYF.

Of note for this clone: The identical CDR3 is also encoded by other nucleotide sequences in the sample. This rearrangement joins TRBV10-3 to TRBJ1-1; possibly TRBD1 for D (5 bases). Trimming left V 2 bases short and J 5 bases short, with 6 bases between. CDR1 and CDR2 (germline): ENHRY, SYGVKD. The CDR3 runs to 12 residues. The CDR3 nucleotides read TGTGCCATCAGTGAGCGGGGGACTGAAGCTTTCTTT. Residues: CAISERGTEAFF.

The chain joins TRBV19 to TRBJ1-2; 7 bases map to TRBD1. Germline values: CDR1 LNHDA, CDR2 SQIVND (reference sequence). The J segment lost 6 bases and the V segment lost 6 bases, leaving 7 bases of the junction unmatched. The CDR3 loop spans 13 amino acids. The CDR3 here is CASRPDRVNGYTF. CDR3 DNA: TGTGCCAGTAGACCAGACAGGGTTAATGGCTACACCTTC.

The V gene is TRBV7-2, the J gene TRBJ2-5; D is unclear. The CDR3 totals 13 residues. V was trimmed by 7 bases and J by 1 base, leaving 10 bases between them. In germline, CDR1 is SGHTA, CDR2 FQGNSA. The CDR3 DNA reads TGTGCCAGCATGCTAGTGATCCAAGAGACCCAGTACTTC. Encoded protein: CASMLVIQETQYF.

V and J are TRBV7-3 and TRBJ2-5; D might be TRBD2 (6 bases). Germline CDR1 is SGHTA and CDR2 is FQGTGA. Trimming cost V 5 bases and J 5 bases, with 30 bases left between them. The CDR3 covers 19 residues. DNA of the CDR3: TGTGCCAGCAGCCCTACTGGGGTTAGCGTGGGCGGGGTGCGGGAGACCCAGTACTTC. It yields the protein CASSPTGVSVGGVRETQYF.

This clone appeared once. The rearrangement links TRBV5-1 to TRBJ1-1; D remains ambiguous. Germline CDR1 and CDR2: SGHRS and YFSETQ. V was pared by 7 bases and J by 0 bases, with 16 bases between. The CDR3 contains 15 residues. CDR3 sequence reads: CASYPQTNLNTEAFF. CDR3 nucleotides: TGCGCCAGCTACCCCCAGACAAACCTGAACACTGAAGCTTTCTTT.

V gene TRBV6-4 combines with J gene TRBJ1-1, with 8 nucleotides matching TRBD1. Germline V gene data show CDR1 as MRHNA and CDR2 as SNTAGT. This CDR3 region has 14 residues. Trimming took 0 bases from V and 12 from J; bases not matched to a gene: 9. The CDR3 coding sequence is TGTGCCAGCAGTGACTCCCCGGGACAGGAGATAACTTTCTTT. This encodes CASSDSPGQEITFF.

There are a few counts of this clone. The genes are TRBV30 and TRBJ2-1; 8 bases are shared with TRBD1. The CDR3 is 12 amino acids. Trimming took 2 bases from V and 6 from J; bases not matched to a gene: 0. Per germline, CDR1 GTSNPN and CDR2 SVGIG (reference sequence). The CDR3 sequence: CAWSTGGNEQFF. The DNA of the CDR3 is TGTGCCTGGAGTACAGGGGGCAATGAGCAGTTCTTC.

The CDR3 loop reads CASGKTSGGSYEQYF. The CDR3 DNA reads as TGTGCCAGCGGAAAGACTAGCGGGGGATCCTACGAGCAGTACTTC. This chain uses TRBV2 with TRBJ2-7; 12 nucleotides line up with TRBD2. This CDR3 has 15 amino acids. Germline CDR1 and CDR2: SNHLY and FYNNEI. The trim removed 8 bases at V and 1 base at J, leaving 6 bases unmatched.